The clone carrying this T cell receptor (beta chain) was detected ten times or more. Its antigen is as yet unknown. The sample comes from a study of regulatory T cells in long-lasting Graves disease. Study-level points and caveats: With persistent disease, TRBV28, TRBJ1-2 and TRBJ2-5 were the favored segments.

As for time point: persistent/refractory GD, antithyroid drugs over 5 years with positive TRAb. RNA isolated from PBMCs was used to make the TCR library. EDTA tubes were used for drawing about 9 milliliters of peripheral blood. For TCR beta, libraries came from iRepertoire HTBI primers and Arm-PCR of CDR3 regions. MiXCR was run by TCRdb on the multiplex PCR reads, yielding one entry per CDR3 protein. The sample holds some 340,000 distinct CDR3 sequences; approximately 25% are singletons and the top ten take around 30%. The length of the CDR3 is 14 residues. The ends lost 4 bases at V and 4 bases at J; junction bases unmatched: 7.

Sequenced here: peripheral blood mononuclear cells (PBMCs), sampled when the disease was refractory, from a patient treated with antithyroid drugs. The chain links TRBV12-3 or TRBV12-4 to TRBJ2-7; 7 nucleotides line up with TRBD2. This TCR derives from a woman in her forties with Graves disease. CDR3 residues: CASSYLAEEYEQYF. CDR3 coding DNA: TGTGCCAGCAGTTACCTAGCGGAAGAGTACGAGCAGTACTTC.